The TCR beta chain described here comes from a study of human T cells and chemical hapten exposure. Study overall: The study patch tested 0.01% DPC on the upper back and read results at 6 days.

Methods used by the authors: Per sample, the median was around 96,000 TCRs, with values from around 24,000 to 710,000. Each CDR3 protein gets one entry after TCRdb re-called the RACE reads with MiXCR. Clone size and V and J calls follow TCRdb, not the original study. Of about 380,000 distinct CDR3 sequences listed, 4% to 6% are singletons. This clonotype was detected only a few times. As yet, its antigen is unknown. Time point given: pre-sensitization, week 0. Treatment given: therapeutic diphenylcyclopropenone sensitization with weekly scalp DPC. Study findings and constraints: PT1 expanded TCR numbers tracked positively with patch test score. DPC sensitization did not alter TCRs above 1 in 1000 frequency.

This TCR was recovered from a woman aged 45-60 years with alopecia areata. Some clones in this sample may be carry-over from other donors' samples. This specimen was whole blood, taken in connection with sensitization to the hapten diphenylcyclopropenone (DPC).

In nucleotides, the CDR3 is TGTGCCAGCAGCTTAATGACCGGGGGGGCCGGAGATACGCAGTATTTT. Protein sequence: CASSLMTGGAGDTQYF. The V and J genes are TRBV7-2 and TRBJ2-3; 8 bases fit TRBD2. Germline CDR1 and CDR2: SGHTA and FQGNSA. CDR3 length: 16 residues. V dropped 2 bases and J dropped 5; count of bases not matched to a gene: 9.